Presented here are 24 T cell receptor beta chains from one specimen sequenced in a study of T cells and Merkel cell carcinoma outcomes (TCRdb year 2020). Libraries came from the immunoSEQ multiplex PCR assay. TCRdb limited this immuneACCESS table to in-frame rearrangements with V and J called. A share of clones is missing; checked studies link under half to unresolved V genes, and the rest is unexplained. This sample gives 5,000 to 7,500 clones in total; roughly 75% of them show up just once. The ten largest clones take up around 15% of the sample. The sequencing sample was made of tumor tissue from Merkel cell carcinoma. The receptors here all came from a human donor with Merkel cell carcinoma. Some clones in this sample may be carry-over from other donors' samples.

V and J are TRBV7-2 and TRBJ2-7; 13 nucleotides match TRBD2. Germline-derived CDR1 and CDR2 are SGHTA and FQGNSA. V was clipped by 1 base and J by 1 base; unmatched bases: 1. This CDR3 has 16 amino acids. Here the CDR3 reads CASSLVGLAGSYEQYF. The CDR3 DNA sequence: TGTGCCAGCAGCTTAGTGGGACTAGCGGGGTCCTACGAGCAGTACTTC.

The chain recombines TRBV9 with TRBJ1-2; tentative D call: TRBD1 (5 bases). The CDR3 extends over 14 amino acids. Germline CDR1 is SGDLS and CDR2 is YYNGEE. V dropped 4 bases and J dropped 4 bases, with 14 bases sitting between them. CDR3 DNA: TGTGCCAGCAGCCCGAATTGGGACGGCTATGGCTACACCTTC. It translates to CASSPNWDGYGYTF.

This clone came up a few times. The gene calls are TRBV4-1 and TRBJ1-2, with 8 bases that match TRBD1. Germline CDR1 is MGHRA and CDR2 is YSYEKL. The length of the CDR3 is 15 residues. The junction had 8 bases not matched to a gene; V was cut back by 4 bases and J by 4 bases. CDR3 loop: CASSLDRGRGYGYTF. The DNA of the CDR3 is TGCGCCAGCAGCCTAGACAGGGGTAGGGGCTATGGCTACACCTTC.

This clone was seen a handful of times. This chain connects TRBV7-9 to TRBJ2-7, with a tentative D call TRBD2 (5 bases). Germline V gives CDR1 SEHNR, CDR2 FQNEAQ (reference sequence). Trimming stripped 5 bases from V and 3 bases from J, with 20 bases between. The CDR3 has 16 amino acids. The CDR3 nucleotides are TGTGCCAGCAGCACCGAATTAAGCGGCCACATCTACGAGCAGTACTTC. This encodes CASSTELSGHIYEQYF.

The rearrangement links TRBV30 to TRBJ2-2, with a weak D call TRBD2 (5 bases). The CDR3 loop spans 12 amino acids. Germline-derived CDR1 and CDR2 are GTSNPN and SVGIG (reference sequence). Trimming shortened V by 1 base and J by 6 bases, and 6 bases separated the two germline ends. The CDR3 protein is CAWSGGSGELFF. For the CDR3, the DNA is TGTGCCTGGAGTGGCGGGTCCGGGGAGCTGTTTTTT.

The chain links TRBV19 to TRBJ1-3; no firm D call. In germline, CDR1 is LNHDA, CDR2 SQIVND (reference sequence). Trimming pared 3 bases from V and 4 bases from J, leaving 16 bases between. The CDR3 is made up of 16 amino acids. The CDR3 bases are TGTGCCAGTAGTATTGGGCAGTCTATCTACGGAAACACCATATATTTT. Translating gives CASSIGQSIYGNTIYF.

This chain joins TRBV5-1 and TRBJ2-3; D is undetermined. Deletions cut 1 base from V and 5 bases from J, with 8 bases between. This CDR3 is 13 amino acids long. Germline CDR1 and CDR2: SGHRS and YFSETQ. CDR3 in amino acids: CASSLTARDTQYF. The CDR3 DNA sequence: TGCGCCAGCAGCTTGACAGCGAGAGATACGCAGTATTTT.

The rearrangement uses TRBV5-1 and TRBJ2-2; TRBD1 agrees at 7 bases. Germline V gives CDR1 SGHRS, CDR2 YFSETQ. The CDR3 sequence is 16 residues long. J gave up 4 bases and V 6 bases, and 12 bases lay outside the gene matches. CDR3 DNA: TGCGCCAGCAAACGGGGCGAGGGGGCGGTCACCGGGGAGCTGTTTTTT. It translates to CASKRGEGAVTGELFF.

There are a few counts of this clone. The J gene is TRBJ2-5, the V gene TRBV11-1; TRBD2 matches at 13 bases. V shed 6 bases, J shed 3 bases, and the junction held 1 base outside the gene matches. Looked up from germline, CDR1 is SGHAT and CDR2 is FQDESV (reference sequence). The CDR3 extends over 14 amino acids. This chain's CDR3 is CASRGLAGKETQYF. The CDR3 region has the DNA TGTGCCAGCAGGGGACTAGCGGGAAAAGAGACCCAGTACTTC.

The chain combines TRBV30 with TRBJ2-1; 8 bases fit TRBD2. After removal of 3 bases from V and 7 bases from J, the junction contained 17 bases not matched to a gene. The CDR3 is made up of 17 amino acids. Germline CDR1 GTSNPN, CDR2 SVGIG (reference sequence). CDR3 nucleotides: TGTGCCTGGAGCCCAAAGGCAGGAAGCGGGAGAGGAAATGAGCAGTTCTTC. Translation gives CAWSPKAGSGRGNEQFF. Looking up the rest from reference TRBV30 and TRBJ2-1 gives the full variable domain: SQTIHQWPATLVQPVGSPLSLECTVEGTSNPNLYWYRQAAGRGLQLLFYSVGIGQISSEVPQNLSASRPQDRQFILSSKKLLLSDSGFYLCAWSPKAGSGRGNEQFFGPGTRLTVL.

V and J are TRBV7-9 and TRBJ2-7; 7 bases fit TRBD1. CDR1 and CDR2 from the germline V gene are SEHNR and FQNEAQ (reference sequence). V was clipped by 5 bases and J by 3 bases; unmatched bases: 10. The CDR3 contains 15 residues. The CDR3 loop reads CASSHFGTDFYEQYF. The DNA for the CDR3 is TGTGCCAGCAGCCATTTCGGGACAGACTTCTACGAGCAGTACTTC.

The chain is built from TRBV5-1 and TRBJ1-5; D possibly corresponds to TRBD1 (6 bases). The CDR3 contains 18 residues. V lost 3 bases to trimming and J lost 7 bases, with 26 bases between them. Germline values: CDR1 SGHRS, CDR2 YFSETQ. CDR3 protein: CASSSPGRLKRGSQPQHF. In DNA form, the CDR3 reads TGCGCCAGCAGCTCCCCGGGACGCCTAAAGAGGGGGAGCCAGCCCCAGCATTTT.

This clone was detected once. J is TRBJ1-1 and V is TRBV25-1, with D hard to call. This CDR3 region has 13 residues. V lost 1 base and J 1 base, leaving 4 bases between the germline ends. CDR1 MGHDK and CDR2 SYGVNS come from the germline V gene. CDR3 nucleotide sequence: TGTGCCAGCAGTGAATCCGGGAACACTGAAGCTTTCTTT. Amino acids: CASSESGNTEAFF.

The chain is built from TRBV4-3 and TRBJ1-4; 10 bases fit TRBD1. Germline loops: CDR1 LGHNA, CDR2 YSLEER. V trimming: 4 bases; J trimming: 0 bases; junction bases outside the gene matches: 11. The CDR3 loop spans 19 amino acids. The CDR3 region is CASSPTGPGQGTTNEKLFF. DNA for the CDR3: TGCGCCAGCAGCCCAACGGGTCCGGGACAGGGGACAACTAATGAAAAACTGTTTTTT.

There are a few counts of this clone. The chain carries TRBV27 and TRBJ2-3, with D hard to call. V was shortened by 5 bases and J by 1 base, with 4 bases between the two germline ends. CDR1 is MNHEY and CDR2 is SMNVEV in the germline V gene (reference sequence). The CDR3 runs to 12 residues. The DNA of the CDR3 is TGTGCCAGCAGTCCCCGCACAGATACGCAGTATTTT. Its translation is CASSPRTDTQYF.

By its share, this clone is medium-sized. The rearrangement links TRBV10-3 to TRBJ2-7; 13 bases fit TRBD2. CDR3 length: 14 residues. Germline V gene lookup returns CDR1 ENHRY and CDR2 SYGVKD. Trimming at V came to 6 bases and at J to 3 bases, leaving 2 bases not matched to a gene. In nucleotides, the CDR3 is TGTGCCATCAGCTGGACTAGCGGGGGCTACGAGCAGTACTTC. Translated: CAISWTSGGYEQYF.

The V gene is TRBV5-8, the J gene TRBJ1-1, with D possibly being TRBD1 (5 bases). CDR3 length: 18 residues. V was cut by 4 bases and J by 5 bases, with 27 bases left in between. Per the germline V gene, CDR1 is SGHTS and CDR2 is YDEGEE. The CDR3 region is CASSLPRGRDFVGTEAFF. The CDR3 coding sequence is TGTGCCAGCAGCCTTCCTCGAGGACGGGACTTTGTCGGAACTGAAGCTTTCTTT.

As regards this clone: The sample contains more than one DNA sequence encoding this CDR3. The chain is built from TRBV5-4 and TRBJ2-3, with 7 bases lining up with TRBD2. The CDR3 has 14 amino acids. V trimming: 5 bases; J trimming: 1 base; junction bases outside the gene matches: 4. Looked up from germline, CDR1 is SGHNT and CDR2 is YYREEE (reference sequence). The CDR3 protein is CASRQREGTDTQYF. The CDR3 DNA is TGTGCCAGCAGGCAACGGGAGGGCACAGATACGCAGTATTTT.

The chain couples TRBV28 to TRBJ2-1; the D gene is possibly TRBD2 (5 bases). Germline assignment: CDR1 MDHEN and CDR2 SYDVKM. This CDR3 contains 15 residues. With 7 bases removed from V and 4 bases from J, the gap between germline ends came to 17 bases. DNA for the CDR3: TGTGCCAGCAAAAAGCCTGAGCGAGGGTACAATGAGCAGTTCTTC. Translation: CASKKPERGYNEQFF. Based on the CDR3 plus reference TRBV28 and TRBJ2-1, the full variable domain is DVKVTQSSRYLVKRTGEKVFLECVQDMDHENMFWYRQDPGLGLRLIYFSYDVKMKEKGDIPEGYSVSREKKERFSLILESASTNQTSMYLCASKKPERGYNEQFFGPGTRLTVL.

The count of this clone is one. This rearrangement joins TRBV11-3 to TRBJ2-2, with 10 bases identical to TRBD1. CDR3 length: 17 residues. Germline V gene data show CDR1 as SGHNT and CDR2 as YENEEA. V lost 2 bases, J lost 3 bases, and 6 bases stayed unmatched. CDR3 DNA sequence: TGTGCCAGCAGCTTACGGGACAGGGGACCTCACACCGGGGAGCTGTTTTTT. It translates to CASSLRDRGPHTGELFF. The full variable domain, in which reference TRBV11-3 and TRBJ2-2 provide the parts outside the CDR3, is EAGVVQSPRYKIIEKKQPVAFWCNPISGHNTLYWYLQNLGQGPELLIRYENEEAVDDSQLPKDRFSAERLKGVDSTLKIQPAELGDSAVYLCASSLRDRGPHTGELFFGEGSRLTVL.

The chain uses TRBV12-5 and TRBJ2-5, with TRBD2 matching 12 bases. Germline CDR1 LGHNT, CDR2 FRNRAP. This CDR3 has 14 residues. V lost 5 bases and J lost 4; bases outside the gene matches: 2. The CDR3 nucleotides are TGTGCTAGTGGTCCGGGACTAGCGGGAGAGACCCAGTACTTC. It encodes CASGPGLAGETQYF.

The chain carries TRBV7-6 and TRBJ2-5; either TRBD1 or TRBD2 may fit D (5 bases each). Germline CDR1 is SGHVS and CDR2 is FNYEAQ. The CDR3 loop spans 14 amino acids. Between the trimmed V and J ends, which lost 1 base and 4 bases, there was a span of 10 bases. The CDR3, as DNA: TGTGCCAGCAGCTTAGGGGGGAGTGGAGAGACCCAGTACTTC. Translating gives CASSLGGSGETQYF.

The gene calls are TRBV28 and TRBJ2-3; D might be TRBD1 (6 bases). V was clipped by 6 bases and J by 5 bases, with 12 bases between them. This CDR3 is built from 13 residues. In germline, CDR1 is MDHEN, CDR2 SYDVKM. In DNA, the CDR3 is TGTGCCAGCAGAACAACAGGGAGAGATACGCAGTATTTT. Translating gives CASRTTGRDTQYF. The full variable domain, its missing parts supplied by reference TRBV28 and TRBJ2-3, is DVKVTQSSRYLVKRTGEKVFLECVQDMDHENMFWYRQDPGLGLRLIYFSYDVKMKEKGDIPEGYSVSREKKERFSLILESASTNQTSMYLCASRTTGRDTQYFGPGTRLTVL.

The J gene is TRBJ2-3, the V gene TRBV29-1, with TRBD2 matching over 15 bases. Germline values: CDR1 SQVTM, CDR2 ANQGSEA. The CDR3 runs 16 residues. V dropped 4 bases and J dropped 5; count of bases not matched to a gene: 7. The CDR3 DNA sequence: TGCAGCGTTGGGGCTGGACTAGCGGGAGGGGGAGATACGCAGTATTTT. This encodes CSVGAGLAGGGDTQYF.